A selection of T cell receptor beta chains follows, all from one sample in a study of CD8 T cells in ankylosing spondylitis. TCRdb passed the 5' RACE reads through MiXCR, listing each CDR3 protein once. The sample includes hundreds of thousands of distinct CDR3 sequences, 12% of them seen just once. Sequenced: blood, either unsorted or a sorted T cell fraction (not recorded which). All receptors derive from a male donor with ankylosing spondylitis. The CDR3 runs from the conserved cysteine through the conserved F or W. The D gene is left open where the match is weak. Part of the rows lack a size; the others show once, few, many or a class for expanded clones.

cdr3_nt,cdr3_aa,j_call,d_call,clone_size,v_call
TGCAGTGCTAGAGTCCATGAGGGGTACGAGCAGTACTTC,CSARVHEGYEQYF,TRBJ2-7,NA,few,TRBV20-1
TGCAGTGCTAGAGATAACGAGCAGTACTTC,CSARDNEQYF,TRBJ2-7,NA,few,TRBV20-1
TGTGCCACCATGGGACTAGCGGGAAGAAGCTCCTACGAGCAGTACTTC,CATMGLAGRSSYEQYF,TRBJ2-7,TRBD2,NA,TRBV28
TGCGCCAGCAGCCTCTTTAGCGGGGGAGGAACAGATACGCAGTATTTT,CASSLFSGGGTDTQYF,TRBJ2-3,TRBD2,NA,TRBV5-1
TGTGCCAGCAGCCAAGATGGGCGGGGAGAGCAGTTCTTC,CASSQDGRGEQFF,TRBJ2-1,NA,few,TRBV4-2
TGTGCCAGCAGAGGACTAGCGGGGACCTACGAGCAGTACTTC,CASRGLAGTYEQYF,TRBJ2-7,NA,few,TRBV21-1
TGCAGTGCCCCTCGGGGGCAGGGTACATACGAGCAGTACTTC,CSAPRGQGTYEQYF,TRBJ2-7,NA,NA,TRBV20-1
TGTGCCAGCACCTCGGGAAAGGGACACCCCTACGAGCAGTACTTC,CASTSGKGHPYEQYF,TRBJ2-7,NA,NA,TRBV6-1
TGCAGTGCTAGGAAGGGGGGGGATGAGCAGTTCTTC,CSARKGGDEQFF,TRBJ2-1,NA,many,TRBV20-1
TGTGCCACCAGTCCGGGCCTCGGGTCCGGGGAGCTGTTTTTT,CATSPGLGSGELFF,TRBJ2-2,NA,few,TRBV15
TGCGCCAGCAGCCTGGGACCGACTCGATCGGATACGCAGTATTTT,CASSLGPTRSDTQYF,TRBJ2-3,NA,NA,TRBV5-1